These 27 T cell receptor beta chains originate from one sample sequenced in a study of molecular identifiers for immune sequencing clone quantification. In TCRdb, the PCR reads were re-called with MiXCR into one record per CDR3 protein. The table records about 640,000 distinct CDR3 sequences, just under 20% of them present only once. Sequenced material: naive CD8+ T cells from blood, with Jurkat cell RNA spiked in. Subset denoted: FACS-sorted CD8+CD4-CCR7+CD45RA+ naive T cells. These receptors originate from a human donor in good health. Some libraries in this study had Jurkat cell RNA spiked in.

Turning to this clonotype: A much larger clone differs by one base, so this may be a read error. CDR3 sequence reads: CVSNDRGRVDGYTF. The CDR3 bases are TGTGTCAGCAATGACAGGGGGCGCGTCGATGGCTACACCTTC. This rearrangement joins TRBV6-5 to TRBJ1-2; 10 bases match TRBD1. This CDR3 contains 14 residues. CDR1 is MNHEY and CDR2 is SVGAGI in the germline V gene.

About this clonotype: A read error may explain this, as a much larger clone is one base away. The V call is TRBV13, the J call TRBJ1-1, with D unclear. CDR3 size: 13 residues. Trimming left V 9 bases short and J 3 bases short, with 14 bases between. CDR1 and CDR2 (germline): PRHDT, FYEKMQ (reference sequence). The DNA of the CDR3 is TGTGCCAGAAAGGTATGGGGAGACACTGAAGCTTTCTTT. Protein sequence: CARKVWGDTEAFF. The variable domain in full, with the rest retrieved from reference TRBV13 and TRBJ1-1, is AAGVIQSPRHLIKEKRETATLKCYPIPRHDTVYWYQQGPGQDPQFLISFYEKMQSDKGSIPDRFSAQQFSDYHSELNMSSLELGDSALYFCARKVWGDTEAFFGQGTRLTVV.

As for this clonotype: This could be a read error, since a much larger clone is one nucleotide away. This chain uses TRBV4-2 with TRBJ2-7; possible D gene TRBD2, 5 bases. The CDR3 totals 16 residues. Looked up from germline, CDR1 is LGHNA and CDR2 is YNFKEQ. This CDR3 reads CASSQVKLAGSCEQYF. In nucleotides, the CDR3 is TGTGCCAGCAGCCAAGTTAAGCTAGCCGGCTCCTGCGAGCAGTACTTC.

Turning to this clonotype: With a much larger clone just one base away, this may be a read error. This sequence joins TRBV25-1 and TRBJ2-6, with D maybe TRBD1 (5 bases). Germline CDR1 and CDR2: MGHDK and SYGVNS. This CDR3 spans 14 amino acids. The CDR3 spells CATSQGTGANVLAF. CDR3 DNA sequence: TGTGCCACGAGTCAGGGAACTGGGGCCAACGTCCTGGCTTTC.

Worth noting for this clonotype: A read error may be the cause here, since a much bigger clone is one base away. The J gene is TRBJ2-3, the V gene TRBV7-9; tentatively, D is TRBD1 (6 bases). The J call may not be correct, given that the DNA end is closer to TRBJ1-5. This CDR3 is built from 16 residues. CDR1 and CDR2 (germline): SEHNR, FQNEAQ (reference sequence). The CDR3 DNA follows: TGTGCCAGCAGCTCCGACCCCGGGGGGCGGACAGATACGCAGCATTTT. Translated, it gives CASSSDPGGRTDTQHF.

This clonotype has a count of ten or more. The chain's CDR3 is CASEGPGDTEAFF. The CDR3 nucleotides are TGTGCCAGCGAGGGACCGGGGGACACTGAAGCTTTCTTT. The chain uses TRBV13 and TRBJ1-1; a possible D gene is TRBD1 (5 bases). The germline V and J ends were trimmed by 8 bases and 3 bases, with 13 bases remaining between them. This CDR3 has 13 residues. CDR1 and CDR2 (germline): PRHDT, FYEKMQ (reference sequence).

This clonotype was detected ten times or more. The chain employs TRBV4-3 and TRBJ1-5; maybe TRBD1 (6 bases). Trimming took off 0 bases at V and 6 bases at J, with 18 bases between the two ends. There are 17 residues in the CDR3. Germline CDR1 and CDR2: LGHNA and YSLEER. The CDR3: CASSQDLIGGGGQPQHF. The DNA of the CDR3 is TGCGCCAGCAGCCAAGATCTCATTGGGGGGGGCGGTCAGCCCCAGCATTTT.

This clonotype has more than one count but fewer than ten. The chain is built from TRBV27 and TRBJ2-1, with 11 bases identical to TRBD2. Germline assignment: CDR1 MNHEY and CDR2 SMNVEV (reference sequence). With 5 bases clipped from V and 4 bases from J, the junction kept 4 bases outside the gene matches. The CDR3 runs 15 residues. For the CDR3, the DNA is TGTGCCAGCAGTGACGGGACTAGCGGATACAATGAGCAGTTCTTC. As protein: CASSDGTSGYNEQFF.

On this clonotype: A junction end diverges from the germline sequence, so it may reflect a read error. The rearrangement links TRBV6-5 to TRBJ2-1, with D perhaps TRBD1 or TRBD2 (5 bases each). The CDR3 is made up of 15 amino acids. The germline V gene encodes CDR1 MNHEY and CDR2 SVGAGI. CDR3 nucleotide sequence: TGTGCCAGCAGCCGGGGACGGTCGGGATACAATAAGCAGTTCTTC. Residues: CASSRGRSGYNKQFF.

This clonotype was picked up a small number of times. The rearrangement joins TRBV7-9 to TRBJ2-5, with TRBD1 as a possible D gene (6 bases). Germline lookup yields CDR1 SEHNR and CDR2 FQNEAQ (reference sequence). There are 15 residues in the CDR3. The ends were cut back, 6 bases at V and 5 bases at J, with 19 bases in the middle. The CDR3 protein is CASRSSTGMRETQYF. As DNA, the CDR3 is TGTGCCAGCAGATCCTCCACAGGGATGAGGGAGACCCAGTACTTC.

In its sample, this clonotype was seen many times. The chain is built from TRBV3-1 and TRBJ1-2, with D possibly being TRBD1 (5 bases). V lost 0 bases, J lost 4 bases, and 15 bases lay in between. This CDR3 comprises 16 residues. Germline V gives CDR1 LGHDT, CDR2 YNNKEL (reference sequence). CDR3 DNA: TGTGCCAGCAGCCAAGATTCTGGGAGGGGACTCTATGGCTACACCTTC. Translated: CASSQDSGRGLYGYTF. Full variable domain (missing parts from reference TRBV3-1 and TRBJ1-2): DTAVSQTPKYLVTQMGNDKSIKCEQNLGHDTMYWYKQDSKKFLKIMFSYNNKELIINETVPNRFSPKSPDKAHLNLHINSLELGDSAVYFCASSQDSGRGLYGYTFGSGTRLTVV.

This clonotype was recorded at least ten times. The chain has TRBV5-4 and TRBJ2-7; 13 nucleotides line up with TRBD2. Germline CDR1 reads SGHNT; CDR2 reads YYREEE (reference sequence). The length of the CDR3 is 16 residues. J lost 0 bases, V lost 3 bases, and 3 bases had no gene match. The CDR3 nucleotides are TGTGCCAGCAGCTACGGGACTAGCGGGGTCTCCTACGAGCAGTACTTC. Amino acids: CASSYGTSGVSYEQYF.

For this clonotype: This may be a read error: a much more frequent sequence differs by one nucleotide. V usage is TRBV7-9 and J usage is TRBJ1-5, with 8 nucleotides matching TRBD1. The CDR3 sequence is 13 residues long. Germline-derived CDR1 and CDR2 are SEHNR and FQNEAQ (reference sequence). CDR3 sequence: CASRQGSNQPRHF. The CDR3 DNA sequence: TGTGCCAGTCGACAGGGGAGCAATCAGCCCCGGCATTTT.

The J gene is TRBJ2-2, the V gene TRBV12-3 or TRBV12-4; 7 positions agree with TRBD1. Unmatched junction bases numbered 4, after V lost 6 bases and J lost 3 bases. CDR3 size: 14 residues. DNA of the CDR3: TGTGCCAGCAGACGACAGGGAGACACCGGGGAGCTGTTTTTT. Translated: CASRRQGDTGELFF.

To note about this clonotype: This clone may be a read error of a much larger clone one base away. The CDR3 DNA is TGTGCCAGCAGCTACGGGACAGGGGTCGGAGAGGCCCAGTACTTC. Protein sequence: CASSYGTGVGEAQYF. The rearrangement joins TRBV5-6 to TRBJ2-5; 10 positions agree with TRBD1. CDR3 length: 15 residues. Germline CDR1 and CDR2: SGHDT and YYEEEE.

This clonotype showed up many times. The rearrangement uses TRBV6-5 and TRBJ2-6; perhaps D is TRBD1 or TRBD2 (5 bases each). Germline V gene data show CDR1 as MNHEY and CDR2 as SVGAGI. Trimming removed 6 bases at V and 2 bases at J, with 11 bases between. The CDR3 covers 15 residues. As DNA, the CDR3 is TGTGCCAGCAGCCGAGGGGTGCCTGGGGCCAACGTCCTGACTTTC. This translates into CASSRGVPGANVLTF.

This clonotype was seen repeatedly, ten times or more. The chain carries TRBV30 and TRBJ1-1; no clear D gene. Per germline, CDR1 GTSNPN and CDR2 SVGIG (reference sequence). V was shortened by 4 bases and J by 0 bases, with 6 bases between the two germline ends. This CDR3 contains 12 residues. CDR3 amino acids: CAWTEVNTEAFF. The CDR3 bases are TGTGCCTGGACAGAAGTGAACACTGAAGCTTTCTTT.

About this clonotype: Given the absence of the conserved phenylalanine or tryptophan at the CDR3 end, a read error is likely. This chain joins TRBV6-5 and TRBJ1-1, with D perhaps TRBD1 (6 bases). CDR1 and CDR2 (germline): MNHEY, SVGAGI. The CDR3 runs 14 residues. Between the trimmed V and J ends, which lost 0 bases and 3 bases, there was a span of 8 bases. CDR3 DNA: TGTGCCAGCAGTTACTCGAAGGGGGACACTGAAGCTTTCCTT. Its protein product is CASSYSKGDTEAFL.

This clonotype was counted many times. This chain links TRBV4-1 with TRBJ2-7; a weak D match, TRBD2 (6 bases). The germline V and J ends were trimmed by 1 base and 4 bases, with 14 bases remaining between them. The germline V gene encodes CDR1 MGHRA and CDR2 YSYEKL. The CDR3 length is 15 residues. The CDR3, as DNA: TGCGCCAGCAGCCAAGGGGGCGGGGTAGGGTACGAGCAGTACTTC. It yields the protein CASSQGGGVGYEQYF.

This chain links TRBV30 with TRBJ1-1; D perhaps matches TRBD1 (6 bases). Trimming pared 0 bases from V and 10 bases from J, leaving 12 bases between. The CDR3 loop spans 12 amino acids. Germline CDR1 reads GTSNPN; CDR2 reads SVGIG (reference sequence). The CDR3 here is CAWSVDSPGAFF. The CDR3 nucleotides are TGTGCCTGGAGTGTGGACAGTCCCGGAGCTTTCTTT. Full variable domain (remainder filled in from reference TRBV30 and TRBJ1-1): SQTIHQWPATLVQPVGSPLSLECTVEGTSNPNLYWYRQAAGRGLQLLFYSVGIGQISSEVPQNLSASRPQDRQFILSSKKLLLSDSGFYLCAWSVDSPGAFFGQGTRLTVV.

This clonotype was seen ten or more times. This chain connects TRBV29-1 to TRBJ2-2; TRBD1 aligns across 8 bases. The CDR3 extends over 12 amino acids. Looked up from germline, CDR1 is SQVTM and CDR2 is ANQGSEA. J gave up 7 bases and V 6 bases, and 4 bases lay outside the gene matches. This CDR3 is CSVRQGSGELFF. The CDR3 DNA reads as TGCAGCGTCCGACAGGGGAGCGGGGAGCTGTTTTTT.

This clonotype came up many times. This chain connects TRBV29-1 to TRBJ1-1, with 8 bases lining up with TRBD1. The trim removed 7 bases at V and 4 bases at J, leaving 11 bases unmatched. Germline CDR1 reads SQVTM; CDR2 reads ANQGSEA. The CDR3 loop spans 14 amino acids. The CDR3 DNA reads as TGCAGCGCAGAAACAGGGGGAGAGGTCACTGAAGCTTTCTTT. As protein: CSAETGGEVTEAFF.

Note on this clonotype: Being one base from a much bigger clone, this may be a read error. V and J are TRBV24-1 and TRBJ2-2; no definite D call. CDR3 length equals 15 residues. Germline V gene lookup returns CDR1 KGHDR and CDR2 SFDVKD. CDR3 protein: CATSDLAPNTRELFF. The CDR3 DNA reads TGTGCCACCAGTGATTTGGCCCCGAACACCCGGGAGCTGTTTTTT.

This clonotype was counted ten times or more. The chain couples TRBV20-1 to TRBJ2-7; a possible D gene is TRBD2 (5 bases). The CDR3 sequence is 12 residues long. Deletions cut 4 bases from V and 2 bases from J, with 9 bases between. Germline assignment: CDR1 DFQATT and CDR2 SNEGSKA (reference sequence). The CDR3 is CSANRETYEQYF. The CDR3 nucleotides are TGCAGTGCTAACCGGGAAACCTACGAGCAGTACTTC.

The sample holds one count of this clonotype. Given a much more abundant clone one base away, this may be a read error. This sequence joins TRBV6-5 and TRBJ2-7; D may be TRBD1 or TRBD2 (5 bases each). The CDR3 has 14 amino acids. CDR1 and CDR2 (germline): MNHEY, SVGAGI. The CDR3 nucleotides read TGTACCAGCAAGTCGGGGCCGACATCCTACGAGCAGTACTTC. Its translation: CTSKSGPTSYEQYF.

The sample holds many counts of this clonotype. V is TRBV20-1 and J is TRBJ2-1; D call uncertain. The CDR3 extends over 11 amino acids. The V and J ends lost 5 bases and 5 bases respectively, with 7 bases between them. CDR1 and CDR2 from the germline V gene are DFQATT and SNEGSKA (reference sequence). Written as DNA, the CDR3 is TGCAGTGCTCATCTAGACAATGAGCAGTTCTTC. Translating it yields CSAHLDNEQFF.

This clonotype was seen many times. The CDR3 loop is CASSYPAEASISIPNQPQHF. The CDR3 DNA reads TGTGCCAGCAGTTACCCGGCGGAGGCGTCCATATCAATACCCAATCAGCCCCAGCATTTT. This chain uses TRBV6-2 or TRBV6-3 with TRBJ1-5; D gene uncertain. The CDR3 spans 20 residues. The germline gives CDR1 MNHEY, CDR2 SVGEGT. V lost 2 bases to trimming and J lost 3 bases, with 26 bases between them.